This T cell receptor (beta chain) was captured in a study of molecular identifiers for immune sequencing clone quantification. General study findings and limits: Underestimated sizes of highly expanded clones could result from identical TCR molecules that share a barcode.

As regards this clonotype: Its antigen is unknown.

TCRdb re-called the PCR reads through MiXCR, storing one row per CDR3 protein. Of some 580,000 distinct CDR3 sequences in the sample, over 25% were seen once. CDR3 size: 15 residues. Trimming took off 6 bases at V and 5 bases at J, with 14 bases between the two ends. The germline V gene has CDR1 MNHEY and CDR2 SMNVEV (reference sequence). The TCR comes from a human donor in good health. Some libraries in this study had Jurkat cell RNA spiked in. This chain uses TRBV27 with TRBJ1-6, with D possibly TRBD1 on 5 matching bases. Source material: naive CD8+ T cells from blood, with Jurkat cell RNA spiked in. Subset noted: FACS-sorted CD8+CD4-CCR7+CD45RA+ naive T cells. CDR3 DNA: TGTGCCAGCAGCCTAGGGCAGGGCCATAATTCACCCCTCCACTTT. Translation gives CASSLGQGHNSPLHF.